These 15 T cell receptor beta chains were all obtained from the same sample, sequenced in a study of neoadjuvant nivolumab and ipilimumab in lung cancer. Only in-frame clones appear in the TCRdb table, and some are missing; sequencing was by immunoSEQ multiplex PCR. The sample shows tens of thousands of clones, around 89% of them seen only once. The sequencing used blood, collected before neoadjuvant nivolumab, alone or with ipilimumab. Every receptor here comes from an adult with non-small cell lung cancer. Some clones in this sample may be carry-over from other donors' samples.

The rearrangement uses TRBV2 and TRBJ1-2; TRBD1 agrees at 8 bases. The ends lost 0 bases at V and 6 bases at J; junction bases unmatched: 6. There are 15 residues in the CDR3. The germline CDR1 and CDR2 sequences are SNHLY and FYNNEI. The CDR3 bases are TGTGCCAGCAGTGAAGCAGGGAGACAGGGGAATGGCTACACCTTC. Its translation is CASSEAGRQGNGYTF.

This chain uses TRBV4-1 with TRBJ2-7; D not certain. This CDR3 is built from 15 residues. V was trimmed by 1 base and J by 2 bases, leaving 12 bases between them. CDR1 is MGHRA and CDR2 is YSYEKL in the germline V gene. This CDR3 is CASSQGDKSPYEQYF. CDR3 DNA: TGCGCCAGCAGCCAAGGAGACAAGTCCCCCTACGAGCAGTACTTC.

The CDR3 DNA follows: TGTGCCAGCAGCCCCCGGACAGGGTTATTACCGGCTTTCTTT. It is translated as CASSPRTGLLPAFF. This chain joins TRBV7-9 and TRBJ1-1, with 8 bases fitting TRBD1. The germline V gene has CDR1 SEHNR and CDR2 FQNEAQ (reference sequence). CDR3 size: 14 residues. V lost 5 bases and J lost 11; bases outside the gene matches: 13.

The chain couples TRBV7-9 to TRBJ1-1; 9 bases are a match to TRBD1. Germline loops: CDR1 SEHNR, CDR2 FQNEAQ (reference sequence). The V and J ends lost 1 base and 6 bases, in that order; junction bases with no gene match: 3. The CDR3 totals 14 residues. CDR3 residues: CASSLGTGAAEAFF. The DNA of the CDR3 is TGTGCCAGCAGCTTAGGGACAGGGGCCGCTGAAGCTTTCTTT.

V and J are TRBV5-1 and TRBJ2-1, with 7 positions matching TRBD2. J gave up 0 bases and V 0 bases, and 3 bases lay outside the gene matches. The CDR3 length is 16 residues. Germline V gene data show CDR1 as SGHRS and CDR2 as YFSETQ. The CDR3 sequence is CASSLGGGSSYNEQFF. In DNA form, the CDR3 reads TGCGCCAGCAGCTTGGGGGGCGGGAGCTCCTACAATGAGCAGTTCTTC.

The J gene is TRBJ2-3, the V gene TRBV5-1; TRBD1 is a possible D gene (6 bases). Germline lookup yields CDR1 SGHRS and CDR2 YFSETQ. The V end was cut by 2 bases, the J end by 1 base, with 11 bases between. The CDR3 is made up of 15 amino acids. The CDR3 DNA is TGCGCCAGCAGCTTAAACAGGGAAGGCACAGATACGCAGTATTTT. This sequence encodes CASSLNREGTDTQYF.

The rearrangement uses TRBV29-1 and TRBJ2-7; D gene uncertain. Germline values: CDR1 SQVTM, CDR2 ANQGSEA. Trimming cost V 2 bases and J 3 bases, with 11 bases left between them. The CDR3 spans 13 residues. The CDR3 DNA is TGCAGCGTTGAACCCGCGCTAGGCTACGAGCAGTACTTC. This encodes CSVEPALGYEQYF.

The V gene is TRBV30, the J gene TRBJ1-3, with unresolved D. The CDR3 runs 15 residues. The V end was cut by 2 bases, the J end by 0 bases, with 11 bases between. Germline values: CDR1 GTSNPN, CDR2 SVGIG (reference sequence). CDR3 loop: CAWSLRRTSGNTIYF. The CDR3 coding sequence is TGTGCCTGGAGTCTCCGTCGGACCTCTGGAAACACCATATATTTT.

This clone was observed once. The chain recombines TRBV19 with TRBJ2-3; D unclear. Germline CDR1 is LNHDA and CDR2 is SQIVND (reference sequence). V lost 1 base and J lost 4, with 9 bases in between. The CDR3 length is 14 residues. This CDR3 reads CASSIAPASDTQYF. Written as DNA, the CDR3 is TGTGCCAGTAGTATAGCTCCGGCCTCAGATACGCAGTATTTT. The variable domain in full, with the rest retrieved from reference TRBV19 and TRBJ2-3, is DGGITQSPKYLFRKEGQNVTLSCEQNLNHDAMYWYRQDPGQGLRLIYYSQIVNDFQKGDIAEGYSVSREKKESFPLTVTSAQKNPTAFYLCASSIAPASDTQYFGPGTRLTVL.

V is TRBV5-1 and J is TRBJ2-2; 7 bases match TRBD2. CDR1 is SGHRS and CDR2 is YFSETQ in the germline V gene. V shed 1 base, J shed 1 base, and the junction held 1 base outside the gene matches. The CDR3 runs 15 residues. CDR3 nucleotides: TGCGCCAGCAGCTTGCCTAGCGGGAACACCGGGGAGCTGTTTTTT. Protein: CASSLPSGNTGELFF. Supplemented by reference TRBV5-1 and TRBJ2-2, the full variable domain reads KAGVTQTPRYLIKTRGQQVTLSCSPISGHRSVSWYQQTPGQGLQFLFEYFSETQRNKGNFPGRFSGRQFSNSRSEMNVSTLELGDSALYLCASSLPSGNTGELFFGEGSRLTVL.

The chain combines TRBV9 with TRBJ2-5; TRBD2 agrees at 13 bases. Looked up from germline, CDR1 is SGDLS and CDR2 is YYNGEE. CDR3 length: 13 residues. J lost 10 bases, V lost 3 bases, and 3 bases had no gene match. The CDR3 bases are TGTGCCAGCAGCGCGGGACTAGCGGGAAGCCAGTACTTC. It codes for CASSAGLAGSQYF.

V and J are TRBV6-1 and TRBJ1-1; D possibly corresponds to TRBD1 (6 bases). V gave up 2 bases and J gave up 1 base, with 8 bases separating them. The germline V gene encodes CDR1 MNHNS and CDR2 SASEGT. The CDR3 spans 14 residues. This CDR3 is CASSELGANTEAFF. The CDR3 DNA reads as TGTGCCAGCAGTGAATTGGGGGCGAACACTGAAGCTTTCTTT.

The chain joins TRBV9 to TRBJ2-7; D not certain. CDR1 and CDR2 (germline): SGDLS, YYNGEE. The CDR3 loop spans 15 amino acids. V shed 4 bases and J shed 5 bases, with 19 bases lying between them. The CDR3 DNA sequence: TGTGCCAGCAGCCCTGCGACCCCGGGCCTCCACGAGCAGTACTTC. Its protein is CASSPATPGLHEQYF.

The V and J genes are TRBV18 and TRBJ2-4; D perhaps matches TRBD2 (6 bases). This CDR3 is 16 amino acids long. Trimming took 2 bases from V and 4 from J, leaving 15 bases between them. Per the germline V gene, CDR1 is KGHSH and CDR2 is LQKENI. The CDR3 DNA reads as TGTGCCAGCTCACCAGTCGGCGGGAAGATGAAAAACATTCAGTACTTC. It translates to CASSPVGGKMKNIQYF.

This clone was counted once. This rearrangement joins TRBV6-1 to TRBJ2-7, with 9 positions matching TRBD1. This CDR3 spans 15 amino acids. Germline V lookup: CDR1 MNHNS, CDR2 SASEGT. Trimming removed 6 bases from V and 9 bases from J; junction bases left unmatched: 15. The CDR3 coding sequence is TGTGCCAGCAGGACCGTAACAGGGGGCCCCGAGAGGCAGTACTTC. Its protein product is CASRTVTGGPERQYF.